The rows below give T cell receptor beta chains drawn from one sample of a study of CD8 T cells in Susac syndrome. One entry per CDR3 protein results from TCRdb running MiXCR on the immunoSEQ multiplex PCR reads. The data show 150,000 to 200,000 distinct CDR3 sequences, around 94% seen once. Material: CD4+ T cells from PBMCs. The source is a human donor in good health. Both conserved end residues are part of each CDR3. A D gene is named only where the DNA matches it firmly. Expanded clones get a size class; other rows say once, few or many, or leave the size out.

j_call: TRBJ2-2; v_call: TRBV18; d_call: .; clone_size: .; cdr3_nt: TGTGCCAGCTCACCAGCCGGCGGCACCGGGGAGCTGTTTTTT; cdr3_aa: CASSPAGGTGELFF
j_call: TRBJ2-5; v_call: TRBV27; d_call: .; clone_size: .; cdr3_nt: TGTGCCAGCAGCCCCCTAGGATCCCGCAGCGAGACCCAGTACTTC; cdr3_aa: CASSPLGSRSETQYF
j_call: TRBJ2-7; v_call: TRBV20-1; d_call: .; clone_size: .; cdr3_nt: TGCAGTGCTAGGGGGACGCGGAACGAGCAGTACTTC; cdr3_aa: CSARGTRNEQYF
j_call: TRBJ1-1; v_call: TRBV7-9; d_call: .; clone_size: .; cdr3_nt: TGTGCCAGCAGCTTAACGGGGCTCACTGAAGCTTTCTTT; cdr3_aa: CASSLTGLTEAFF
j_call: TRBJ1-2; v_call: TRBV5-6; d_call: .; clone_size: .; cdr3_nt: TGTGCCAGCAGCTTGGAAGGCAGCTATGGCTACACCTTC; cdr3_aa: CASSLEGSYGYTF
j_call: TRBJ2-1; v_call: TRBV29-1; d_call: TRBD1; clone_size: .; cdr3_nt: TGCAGCGCCCTGCCTGGGACAGGGGGGGACAATGAGCAGTTCTTC; cdr3_aa: CSALPGTGGDNEQFF
j_call: TRBJ2-7; v_call: TRBV3-1; d_call: .; clone_size: .; cdr3_nt: TGTGCCAGCAGCCAAGATGGGGTGGCAGAGGGAAACGAGCAGTACTTC; cdr3_aa: CASSQDGVAEGNEQYF
j_call: TRBJ2-7; v_call: TRBV29-1; d_call: .; clone_size: few; cdr3_nt: TGCAGCGTTGAAGTTAGTTACGAGCAGTACTTC; cdr3_aa: CSVEVSYEQYF
j_call: TRBJ1-5; v_call: TRBV20-1; d_call: .; clone_size: .; cdr3_nt: TGCAGTGCTATGACGGTCGAATACAATCAGCCCCAGCATTTT; cdr3_aa: CSAMTVEYNQPQHF
j_call: TRBJ2-3; v_call: TRBV6-5; d_call: TRBD1; clone_size: .; cdr3_nt: TGTGCCAGCAGTCCCGGGACAGCCCCCCGTACGCAGTATTTT; cdr3_aa: CASSPGTAPRTQYF
j_call: TRBJ2-1; v_call: TRBV4-3; d_call: TRBD2; clone_size: .; cdr3_nt: TGCGCCAGCAGCCAAGAGTTTGCGGGGGTCACGAGGAATGAGCAGTTCTTC; cdr3_aa: CASSQEFAGVTRNEQFF
j_call: TRBJ2-1; v_call: TRBV20-1; d_call: .; clone_size: .; cdr3_nt: TGCAGTGCTACGGAGGGTAGGGGCTACAATGAGCAGTTCTTC; cdr3_aa: CSATEGRGYNEQFF
j_call: TRBJ1-2; v_call: TRBV12-3/TRBV12-4; d_call: .; clone_size: .; cdr3_nt: TGTGCCAGCAGTTTAGTCAGCCCCGGCTACACCTTC; cdr3_aa: CASSLVSPGYTF
j_call: TRBJ1-5; v_call: TRBV20-1; d_call: .; clone_size: .; cdr3_nt: TGCAGTGCCGTATCTAGTACAGGGAACTATCAGCCCCAGCATTTT; cdr3_aa: CSAVSSTGNYQPQHF
j_call: TRBJ1-6; v_call: TRBV20-1; d_call: .; clone_size: .; cdr3_nt: TGCAGTGCTAGTGAGGGAACGAATAATTCACCCCTCCACTTT; cdr3_aa: CSASEGTNNSPLHF
j_call: TRBJ1-5; v_call: TRBV19; d_call: .; clone_size: .; cdr3_nt: TGTGCCAGTAGTTCAGGACAGTTTCAGCCCCAGCATTTT; cdr3_aa: CASSSGQFQPQHF
j_call: TRBJ2-7; v_call: TRBV20-1; d_call: .; clone_size: .; cdr3_nt: TGCAGTGCTAGCAACCTCCACGAGCAGTACTTC; cdr3_aa: CSASNLHEQYF
j_call: TRBJ1-6; v_call: TRBV27; d_call: .; clone_size: .; cdr3_nt: TGTGCCAGCAGTTTACGGCAGGGGCTTAATTCACCCCTCCACTTT; cdr3_aa: CASSLRQGLNSPLHF
j_call: TRBJ2-2; v_call: TRBV19; d_call: .; clone_size: .; cdr3_nt: TGTGCCAGTTGGGGGACCGGGGAGCTGTTTTTT; cdr3_aa: CASWGTGELFF
j_call: TRBJ1-5; v_call: TRBV20-1; d_call: .; clone_size: .; cdr3_nt: TGCAGTGCTAGAGGTGGTCCCCCAAATCAGCCCCAGCATTTT; cdr3_aa: CSARGGPPNQPQHF
j_call: TRBJ1-2; v_call: TRBV4-3; d_call: TRBD1; clone_size: .; cdr3_nt: TGCGCCAGCAGCCAAGATCCCAGGGGGAGCTACACCTTC; cdr3_aa: CASSQDPRGSYTF
j_call: TRBJ2-6; v_call: TRBV4-3; d_call: .; clone_size: .; cdr3_nt: TGCGCCAGCAGCCCAGAGAGCTCTGGGGCCAACGTCCTGACTTTC; cdr3_aa: CASSPESSGANVLTF
j_call: TRBJ1-6; v_call: TRBV30; d_call: .; clone_size: once; cdr3_nt: TGTGCCTGGAGGTCGGGGCAGGGAGGGAGTTCACCCCTCCACTTT; cdr3_aa: CAWRSGQGGSSPLHF
j_call: TRBJ2-1; v_call: TRBV6-5; d_call: TRBD1; clone_size: .; cdr3_nt: TGTGCCAGCAGTTCCAGGGGGCTCAATGAGCAGTTCTTC; cdr3_aa: CASSSRGLNEQFF
j_call: TRBJ1-2; v_call: TRBV20-1; d_call: .; clone_size: .; cdr3_nt: TGCAGTGCTAGAGATCAGGGAACCTATGGCTACACCTTC; cdr3_aa: CSARDQGTYGYTF
j_call: TRBJ2-7; v_call: TRBV12-3/TRBV12-4; d_call: TRBD1; clone_size: .; cdr3_nt: TGTGCCAGCAGATCGGGACAGGGAGCCTACGAGCAGTACTTC; cdr3_aa: CASRSGQGAYEQYF
j_call: TRBJ2-7; v_call: TRBV20-1; d_call: .; clone_size: .; cdr3_nt: TGCAGTGCTCACTTCCCGTCGACAGGAGAGGTCAACGAGCAGTACTTC; cdr3_aa: CSAHFPSTGEVNEQYF
j_call: TRBJ2-7; v_call: TRBV2; d_call: TRBD2; clone_size: .; cdr3_nt: TGTGCCAGCAGGGGGGTAGGACTAGGGCCCTACGAGCAGTACTTC; cdr3_aa: CASRGVGLGPYEQYF
j_call: TRBJ2-2; v_call: TRBV29-1; d_call: TRBD1; clone_size: .; cdr3_nt: TGCAGCGTTCGACAGGGGGGAACCGGGGAGCTGTTTTTT; cdr3_aa: CSVRQGGTGELFF
j_call: TRBJ2-7; v_call: TRBV2; d_call: .; clone_size: .; cdr3_nt: TGTGCCAGCAGTGAGTCCGCCTACGAGCAGTACTTC; cdr3_aa: CASSESAYEQYF
j_call: TRBJ2-5; v_call: TRBV14; d_call: .; clone_size: .; cdr3_nt: TGTGCCAGCAGCGTACCCGGACGGATCCAAGAGACCCAGTACTTC; cdr3_aa: CASSVPGRIQETQYF
j_call: TRBJ2-5; v_call: TRBV20-1; d_call: .; clone_size: .; cdr3_nt: TGCAGTGCTCTCATGGACAGACAAGAGACCCAGTACTTC; cdr3_aa: CSALMDRQETQYF
j_call: TRBJ1-5; v_call: TRBV12-5; d_call: .; clone_size: .; cdr3_nt: TGTGCTAGTGGACGCAGGGAAGGCAATCAGCCCCAGCATTTT; cdr3_aa: CASGRREGNQPQHF
j_call: TRBJ2-3; v_call: TRBV4-3; d_call: TRBD2; clone_size: .; cdr3_nt: TGCGCCAGCAGCCAAGATCCCGGGACTAGCAGCACAGATACGCAGTATTTT; cdr3_aa: CASSQDPGTSSTDTQYF
j_call: TRBJ2-4; v_call: TRBV2; d_call: .; clone_size: .; cdr3_nt: TGTGCCAGCGGGGGGCCAGCCAAAAACATTCAGTACTTC; cdr3_aa: CASGGPAKNIQYF
j_call: TRBJ2-7; v_call: TRBV9; d_call: TRBD1; clone_size: .; cdr3_nt: TGTGCCAGCAGCCTAGCCCCCCCCGGACAGGGAGCCTACGAGCAGTACTTC; cdr3_aa: CASSLAPPGQGAYEQYF
j_call: TRBJ2-5; v_call: TRBV2; d_call: .; clone_size: .; cdr3_nt: TGTGCCAGCAGTCAGAACAGCCAAGAGACCCAGTACTTC; cdr3_aa: CASSQNSQETQYF
j_call: TRBJ2-7; v_call: TRBV5-1; d_call: .; clone_size: .; cdr3_nt: TGCGCCAGCAGCTTGGAACCGCTAAGCTCCTACGAGCAGTACTTC; cdr3_aa: CASSLEPLSSYEQYF
j_call: TRBJ2-3; v_call: TRBV20-1; d_call: .; clone_size: .; cdr3_nt: TGCAGTGCTAGACTGCGGGGACGCACAGATACGCAGTATTTT; cdr3_aa: CSARLRGRTDTQYF
j_call: TRBJ2-3; v_call: TRBV5-1; d_call: .; clone_size: .; cdr3_nt: TGCGCCAGCAGCTTGGGCGGGGCCCCCACAGATACGCAGTATTTT; cdr3_aa: CASSLGGAPTDTQYF
j_call: TRBJ2-7; v_call: TRBV2; d_call: .; clone_size: .; cdr3_nt: TGTGCCAGCAGTGTTGCTGACAGGCGGGGGGAGCAGTACTTC; cdr3_aa: CASSVADRRGEQYF
j_call: TRBJ2-4; v_call: TRBV7-6; d_call: TRBD2; clone_size: few; cdr3_nt: TGTGCCAGCAGCTTAGAAACTAGCGGGAACATTCAGTACTTC; cdr3_aa: CASSLETSGNIQYF
j_call: TRBJ1-1; v_call: TRBV3-1; d_call: .; clone_size: .; cdr3_nt: TGTGCCAGCGCCCATGAGGGTGAAGCTTTCTTT; cdr3_aa: CASAHEGEAFF
j_call: TRBJ2-3; v_call: TRBV7-9; d_call: TRBD2; clone_size: .; cdr3_nt: TGTGCCAGCAGCGGACGGGGCGGGGGGCCAGATACGCAGTATTTT; cdr3_aa: CASSGRGGGPDTQYF
j_call: TRBJ1-2; v_call: TRBV12-3/TRBV12-4; d_call: .; clone_size: .; cdr3_nt: TGTGCCAGCAGTCGGGATGGCTGGGGAGGCTACACCTTC; cdr3_aa: CASSRDGWGGYTF
j_call: TRBJ2-3; v_call: TRBV29-1; d_call: TRBD1; clone_size: .; cdr3_nt: TGCAGCGTTGAAGATACAGGACAGGGCACAGATACGCAGTATTTT; cdr3_aa: CSVEDTGQGTDTQYF
j_call: TRBJ2-3; v_call: TRBV19; d_call: .; clone_size: .; cdr3_nt: TGTGCCAGTAGGGACCTCGGAGACACAGATACGCAGTATTTT; cdr3_aa: CASRDLGDTDTQYF